These 15 T cell receptor beta chains were sequenced from one sample in a study of metastatic and nonmetastatic thyroid tumors. Prior to thyroid surgery, none of the patients had received any treatment. TCRdb re-processed the PCR reads through MiXCR. The sample carries tens of thousands of clones, roughly an eighth recorded once. Sequencing was performed on tumor tissue. The source of these receptors is a female donor with papillary thyroid cancer or a benign thyroid nodule (not recorded which). Some clones in this sample may be carry-over from other donors' samples.

The chain has TRBV3-1 and TRBJ2-3; TRBD1 or TRBD2 may be the D gene (5 bases each). The V and J ends lost 3 bases and 1 base respectively, with 8 bases between them. Germline V lookup: CDR1 LGHDT, CDR2 YNNKEL (reference sequence). The CDR3 sequence is 14 residues long. CDR3 sequence (DNA): TGTGCCAGCAGCCACCGGGACGGCACAGATACGCAGTATTTT. Translated: CASSHRDGTDTQYF.

The genes are TRBV20-1 and TRBJ2-7; 7 bases map to TRBD2. The CDR3 consists of 14 residues. Germline CDR1 DFQATT, CDR2 SNEGSKA (reference sequence). V trimming: 3 bases; J trimming: 2 bases; junction bases outside the gene matches: 7. In DNA, the CDR3 is TGCAGTGCTAGGGGGGGAGGGAGCCCCTACGAGCAGTACTTC. This codes for CSARGGGSPYEQYF.

Ten or more counts support this clone. The rearrangement links TRBV12-3 or TRBV12-4 to TRBJ2-2, with a tentative D call TRBD2 (6 bases). The CDR3 has 13 amino acids. V was clipped by 6 bases and J by 7 bases, with 12 bases between them. As DNA, the CDR3 is TGTGCCAGCAGGCGGGACTGGATCGGGGAGCTGTTTTTT. Translating it yields CASRRDWIGELFF.

With respect to this clone: One end of the junction is discordant with germline, which a read error may explain. V usage is TRBV11-3 and J usage is TRBJ2-3; no reliable D call. In germline, CDR1 is SGHNT, CDR2 YENEEA. The CDR3 is 15 amino acids. Written as DNA, the CDR3 is TGTGCCATCAGCTTAGAATTGGTAAGCACAGATACGCAGTATTTT. This translates into CAISLELVSTDTQYF.

A remark on this clone: Since a much larger clone is just one base distant, this may be a read error. V gene TRBV6-1 combines with J gene TRBJ1-3; 7 positions agree with TRBD1. CDR1 is MNHNS and CDR2 is SASEGT in the germline V gene. The V segment lost 5 bases and the J segment 0 bases; nucleotides outside the gene matches: 10. This CDR3 has 17 amino acids. Here the CDR3 DNA reads TGTGCCAGCAGTTGGGGCGGGACAGTTTTCTCTGGAAACACCATATATTTT. Protein: CASSWGGTVFSGNTIYF.

V usage is TRBV7-8 and J usage is TRBJ1-6; D not certain. The CDR3 extends over 15 amino acids. Germline CDR1 and CDR2: SGHVS and FQNEAQ. V lost 7 bases to trimming and J lost 10 bases, with 20 bases between them. In nucleotides, the CDR3 is TGTGCCAGCATCCCCGCGAGAGGTGGAGGGTCACCCCTCCACTTT. Its protein is CASIPARGGGSPLHF.

Many counts were recorded for this clone. V and J are TRBV5-8 and TRBJ2-3; perhaps TRBD1 as D (6 bases). The CDR3 has 16 amino acids. V was pared by 0 bases and J by 0 bases, with 11 bases between. Germline V lookup: CDR1 SGHTS, CDR2 YDEGEE. CDR3 amino acids: CASSLAGDLSTDTQYF. Here the CDR3 DNA reads TGTGCCAGCAGCTTGGCAGGGGACCTAAGCACAGATACGCAGTATTTT.

The rearrangement uses TRBV4-2 and TRBJ2-1, with 9 positions matching TRBD2. Germline V gene data show CDR1 as LGHNA and CDR2 as YNFKEQ. The CDR3 has 16 amino acids. Trimming cost V 10 bases and J 0 bases; bases outside gene matches: 10. CDR3 residues: CATSIGAGGSYNEQFF. The CDR3 DNA sequence: TGTGCCACCAGTATAGGAGCGGGAGGCTCCTACAATGAGCAGTTCTTC.

This clone was seen at least ten times. V is TRBV5-1 and J is TRBJ2-3; TRBD1 matches 8 bases. The CDR3 is made up of 15 amino acids. V trimming: 0 bases; J trimming: 4 bases; junction bases outside the gene matches: 4. The germline gives CDR1 SGHRS, CDR2 YFSETQ. The CDR3 is CASSLVAGGADTQYF. The CDR3 nucleotides are TGCGCCAGCAGCTTGGTAGCAGGGGGCGCAGATACGCAGTATTTT.

In regard to this clone: It may be a read error: a sequence one base away is much more abundant. Other DNA sequences within the sample encode an identical CDR3. V is TRBV13 and J is TRBJ1-2; D perhaps matches TRBD1 (6 bases). Germline V lookup: CDR1 PRHDT, CDR2 FYEKMQ (reference sequence). The CDR3 is made up of 16 amino acids. Trimming cost V 0 bases and J 4 bases, with 15 bases left between them. The DNA for the CDR3 is TGTGCCAGCAGCTTAGGTCCTAGGGGGGGCAGCTATGGCTACACCTTC. Its protein is CASSLGPRGGSYGYTF.

Turning to this clone: A much larger clone differs from this one at a single base, so this may be a read error. Other DNA sequences in this sample translate to the same CDR3. The rearrangement uses TRBV18 and TRBJ1-2, with 7 positions matching TRBD1. Germline V gene data show CDR1 as KGHSH and CDR2 as LQKENI. The CDR3 runs to 15 residues. The CDR3 DNA reads TGCGCCAGCTCACCCTTGAGGGGGCAAGACTATGGCTACACCTTC. Residues: CASSPLRGQDYGYTF.

This chain joins TRBV28 and TRBJ2-7; D is possibly TRBD2 (5 bases). This CDR3 contains 13 residues. Germline CDR1 reads MDHEN; CDR2 reads SYDVKM. V was shortened by 3 bases and J by 6 bases, with 12 bases between the two germline ends. The CDR3 coding sequence is TGTGCCAGCAGTTTTGGCGGGTCCCCCGAGCAGTACTTC. It specifies CASSFGGSPEQYF. Variable domain in full (rest from reference TRBV28 and TRBJ2-7): DVKVTQSSRYLVKRTGEKVFLECVQDMDHENMFWYRQDPGLGLRLIYFSYDVKMKEKGDIPEGYSVSREKKERFSLILESASTNQTSMYLCASSFGGSPEQYFGPGTRLTVT.

This clone was found many times. This CDR3 reads CASSLGQGINTQYF. The CDR3 DNA follows: TGTGCCAGCAGTTTGGGACAGGGGATAAATACGCAGTATTTT. This chain joins TRBV27 and TRBJ2-3, with TRBD1 matching 10 bases. The germline CDR1 and CDR2 sequences are MNHEY and SMNVEV (reference sequence). The CDR3 length is 14 residues. Trimming at V came to 3 bases and at J to 7 bases, leaving 4 bases not matched to a gene.

The rearrangement uses TRBV11-2 and TRBJ2-5; TRBD2 matches at 14 bases. The CDR3 length is 19 residues. The germline V gene has CDR1 SGHAT and CDR2 FQNNGV. With 4 bases clipped from V and 4 bases from J, the junction kept 14 bases outside the gene matches. The CDR3 DNA reads TGTGCCAGCAGCTCACCCTCGGGACTAGCGGGAGATATGGGAGAGACCCAGTACTTC. Translated, it gives CASSSPSGLAGDMGETQYF. The whole variable domain, filled in from reference TRBV11-2 and TRBJ2-5, reads EAGVAQSPRYKIIEKRQSVAFWCNPISGHATLYWYQQILGQGPKLLIQFQNNGVVDDSQLPKDRFSAERLKGVDSTLKIQPAKLEDSAVYLCASSSPSGLAGDMGETQYFGPGTRLLVL.

This clone showed up just a few times. The gene calls are TRBV10-3 and TRBJ2-7, with TRBD2 matching over 7 bases. The CDR3 contains 15 residues. Germline assignment: CDR1 ENHRY and CDR2 SYGVKD. Trimming cost V 2 bases and J 3 bases; bases outside gene matches: 7. This CDR3 is CAISEKVAGHYEQYF. The CDR3, as DNA: TGTGCCATCAGTGAGAAGGTAGCGGGCCACTACGAGCAGTACTTC.